The 22 T cell receptor beta chains given below trace back to one sample, sequenced in a study of early T cells in non-severe SARS-CoV-2 infection (dated by TCRdb to the early 2020s). The method was 5' RACE. Sequencing used a NextSeq 500. Starting from the raw public reads, TCRdb applied fastp trimming at Q25, assembled clones with MiXCR and retained in-frame beta chains. Each CDR3 protein appears once, grouped with its most common genes and DNA. The sample records around 27,000 distinct CDR3 sequences, 3% to 4% of which are singletons. The ten most abundant clones make up around 8.8% of the sample. Sequencing used whole blood. These receptors came from an adult who was a healthcare worker with PCR-confirmed SARS-CoV-2 infection or an uninfected control (not recorded which).

This clonotype was counted at least ten times. The J gene is TRBJ1-2, the V gene TRBV12-3 or TRBV12-4, with no clear D. CDR3 length equals 14 residues. The V end lost 5 bases, the J end lost 0 bases, and 10 bases lay between the germline ends. The CDR3 spells CASSPGYPNYGYTF. CDR3 bases: TGTGCCAGCAGTCCGGGGTACCCTAACTATGGCTACACCTTC.

The rearrangement links TRBV7-9 to TRBJ1-6; D uncertain. There are 12 residues in the CDR3. CDR1 SEHNR and CDR2 FQNEAQ come from the germline V gene (reference sequence). Trimming stripped 8 bases from V and 9 bases from J, with 11 bases between. CDR3 residues: CASVSLGSPLHF. For the CDR3, the DNA is TGTGCCAGCGTTTCATTGGGTTCACCCCTCCACTTT.

This chain uses TRBV2 with TRBJ2-1, with 11 nucleotides matching TRBD1. Losses at the gene ends were 6 bases for V and 6 bases for J; bases not matched to a gene: 4. The germline gives CDR1 SNHLY, CDR2 FYNNEI. The CDR3 extends over 14 amino acids. CDR3 coding DNA: TGTGCCAGCAGCCTTGGGACAGGGGGCAATGAGCAGTTCTTC. Amino acid sequence: CASSLGTGGNEQFF.

In its sample, this clonotype was seen many times. The gene calls are TRBV29-1 and TRBJ2-5; D not certain. The V and J ends lost 6 bases and 5 bases respectively, with 22 bases between them. The CDR3 is 15 amino acids. Germline V gives CDR1 SQVTM, CDR2 ANQGSEA. The CDR3 DNA reads as TGCAGCGTCCCCCTCTCGTCTGGGGTCCAGGAGACCCAGTACTTC. This encodes CSVPLSSGVQETQYF. Full variable domain (remainder filled in from reference TRBV29-1 and TRBJ2-5): SAVISQKPSRDICQRGTSLTIQCQVDSQVTMMFWYRQQPGQSLTLIATANQGSEATYESGFVIDKFPISRPNLTFSTLTVSNMSPEDSSIYLCSVPLSSGVQETQYFGPGTRLLVL.

The chain couples TRBV4-1 to TRBJ2-1; 7 nucleotides line up with TRBD2. Germline CDR1 reads MGHRA; CDR2 reads YSYEKL. Trimming took 3 bases from V and 9 from J; bases not matched to a gene: 5. This CDR3 spans 13 amino acids. CDR3 residues: CASSQVLASEQFF. The CDR3, as DNA: TGCGCCAGCAGCCAGGTACTAGCGAGTGAGCAGTTCTTC.

In this sample, this clonotype turned up many times. The V gene is TRBV18, the J gene TRBJ1-4; no clear D gene. This CDR3 has 15 amino acids. Deletions cut 0 bases from V and 0 bases from J, with 5 bases between. Germline CDR1 reads KGHSH; CDR2 reads LQKENI. The CDR3 DNA reads TGTGCCAGCTCACCACCGGGGACAACTAATGAAAAACTGTTTTTT. Translating gives CASSPPGTTNEKLFF.

In its sample, this clonotype was seen many times. The CDR3 sequence is CASSPVSSGYNEQFF. The CDR3 DNA sequence: TGTGCCAGCTCACCAGTCTCTAGCGGTTACAATGAGCAGTTCTTC. This chain uses TRBV18 with TRBJ2-1, with 7 bases matching TRBD2. CDR1 is KGHSH and CDR2 is LQKENI in the germline V gene. With 2 bases clipped from V and 4 bases from J, the junction kept 5 bases outside the gene matches. CDR3 size: 15 residues.

This sequence joins TRBV7-9 and TRBJ2-7; D is perhaps TRBD1 (5 bases). This CDR3 is 13 amino acids long. Germline V gives CDR1 SEHNR, CDR2 FQNEAQ (reference sequence). V was clipped by 6 bases and J by 9 bases, with 18 bases between them. The CDR3 sequence: CASSFTLVGRQYF. The CDR3 coding sequence is TGTGCCAGCAGTTTTACCCTGGTGGGGCGGCAGTACTTC.

This clonotype was counted ten times or more. The gene calls are TRBV6-4 and TRBJ1-1; unclear D gene. V was clipped by 2 bases and J by 3 bases, with 25 bases between them. This CDR3 spans 19 amino acids. Germline V gives CDR1 MRHNA, CDR2 SNTAGT. This chain's CDR3 is CASSDALFFGIRPDTEAFF. CDR3 DNA sequence: TGTGCCAGCAGTGACGCCCTTTTTTTCGGGATCCGACCGGACACTGAAGCTTTCTTT.

Concerning this clonotype itself: This may come from a read error, since a much larger clone is one base off. The V call is TRBV10-3, the J call TRBJ2-7, with 7 bases identical to TRBD2. The CDR3 contains 14 residues. V lost 11 bases to trimming and J lost 3 bases; unmatched junction nucleotides: 13. Per germline, CDR1 ENHRY and CDR2 SYGVKD. CDR3 residues: CAASDGTNGYEQYF. CDR3 sequence (DNA): TGTGCCGCTTCGGACGGGACTAACGGCTACGAGCAGTACTTC.

This clonotype was recorded many times. V is TRBV6-2 or TRBV6-3 and J is TRBJ2-7, with 9 bases matching TRBD2. The CDR3 loop spans 21 amino acids. CDR1 is MNHEY, CDR2 SVGEGT, per germline. Trimming removed 5 bases from V and 5 bases from J; junction bases left unmatched: 28. The CDR3 sequence is CASSNPEVGGGRATFIHEQYF. In DNA form, the CDR3 reads TGTGCCAGCAGTAACCCCGAAGTAGGTGGCGGGAGGGCCACTTTCATCCACGAGCAGTACTTC.

This clonotype was seen ten or more times. This chain links TRBV10-3 with TRBJ2-5; D unclear. The CDR3 sequence is 16 residues long. CDR1 is ENHRY, CDR2 SYGVKD, per germline. The ends were cut back, 4 bases at V and 0 bases at J, with 15 bases in the middle. CDR3 DNA: TGTGCCATCAGTGGTGATGACTCCGTGTACCAAGAGACCCAGTACTTC. The encoded protein is CAISGDDSVYQETQYF.

At least ten counts were recorded for this clonotype. The chain couples TRBV5-1 to TRBJ2-5; 9 nucleotides line up with TRBD1. Germline V gene lookup returns CDR1 SGHRS and CDR2 YFSETQ. The V segment lost 0 bases and the J segment 2 bases; nucleotides outside the gene matches: 2. The CDR3 is 15 residues long. The DNA for the CDR3 is TGCGCCAGCAGCTTGGTCGGGACAGGGCAAGAGACCCAGTACTTC. Amino acids: CASSLVGTGQETQYF.

The J gene is TRBJ1-2, the V gene TRBV6-2 or TRBV6-3; 7 bases align to TRBD1. The V segment lost 4 bases and the J segment 0 bases; nucleotides outside the gene matches: 5. The CDR3 extends over 15 amino acids. From germline, CDR1 is MNHEY and CDR2 SVGEGT. The DNA of the CDR3 is TGTGCCAGCAGTTTCGACAGGGCGCCTAACTATGGCTACACCTTC. Protein sequence: CASSFDRAPNYGYTF.

This clonotype has only a few counts. This rearrangement joins TRBV7-6 to TRBJ2-2; either TRBD1 or TRBD2 may supply D (5 bases each). Germline CDR1 SGHVS, CDR2 FNYEAQ. Trimming stripped 7 bases from V and 2 bases from J, with 14 bases between. The CDR3 is 15 amino acids. CDR3 nucleotides: TGTGCCAGCACCTCGGGGCCGATAAACACCGGGGAGCTGTTTTTT. It codes for CASTSGPINTGELFF.

This clonotype was counted ten times or more. This sequence joins TRBV28 and TRBJ2-7, with a tentative D call TRBD1 (6 bases). Germline CDR1 is MDHEN and CDR2 is SYDVKM. The V end lost 2 bases, the J end lost 2 bases, and 7 bases lay between the germline ends. The CDR3 covers 13 residues. DNA of the CDR3: TGTGCCAGCAGTTTAAAGGGGGCCTACGAGCAGTACTTC. It encodes CASSLKGAYEQYF.

This clonotype was observed at least ten times. The rearrangement joins TRBV18 to TRBJ1-4; D possibly corresponds to TRBD1 (6 bases). CDR3 length equals 14 residues. CDR1 is KGHSH and CDR2 is LQKENI in the germline V gene. Trimming stripped 6 bases from V and 7 bases from J, with 15 bases between. CDR3 in amino acids: CASSSTDSFEKLFF. Here the CDR3 DNA reads TGTGCCAGCTCGTCGACGGACAGTTTTGAAAAACTGTTTTTT.

This clonotype was picked up many times. The CDR3 is CSGRDSLYNEQFF. The CDR3 DNA follows: TGCAGCGGCCGGGACAGCCTCTACAATGAGCAGTTCTTC. V is TRBV29-1 and J is TRBJ2-1; TRBD1 matches at 7 bases. This CDR3 has 13 amino acids. Trimming took 7 bases from V and 3 from J; bases not matched to a gene: 6. Germline V gives CDR1 SQVTM, CDR2 ANQGSEA.

Turning to this clonotype: This sequence may be a read error, since a much larger clone differs from it by one base. This CDR3 fails to terminate in the conserved phenylalanine or tryptophan, so it likely reflects a read error. The rearrangement links TRBV7-9 to TRBJ2-2; D is unresolved. The germline V and J ends were trimmed by 4 bases and 4 bases, with 10 bases remaining between them. The CDR3 extends over 14 amino acids. CDR1 is SEHNR, CDR2 FQNEAQ, per germline (reference sequence). The CDR3 region is CASSSQTLTGELFS. The CDR3 DNA is TGTGCCAGCAGCTCACAGACCCTCACCGGGGAGCTGTTTTCT.

Many counts were recorded for this clonotype. This chain uses TRBV19 with TRBJ1-3; D gene uncertain. There are 14 residues in the CDR3. Trimming removed 7 bases at V and 2 bases at J, with 12 bases between. Per the germline V gene, CDR1 is LNHDA and CDR2 is SQIVND (reference sequence). The DNA for the CDR3 is TGTGCCAGTACCGCTCTCTCGCCTGGAAACACCATATATTTT. As protein: CASTALSPGNTIYF.

This clonotype showed up many times. V usage is TRBV4-2 and J usage is TRBJ2-2; no clear D. In germline, CDR1 is LGHNA, CDR2 YNFKEQ. This CDR3 has 15 residues. The V end lost 3 bases, the J end lost 1 base, and 9 bases lay between the germline ends. The CDR3 loop is CASSQPTLNTGELFF. CDR3 DNA sequence: TGTGCCAGCAGCCAGCCCACACTGAACACCGGGGAGCTGTTTTTT.

This clonotype was found many times. This sequence joins TRBV6-7 and TRBJ1-5; 7 nucleotides line up with TRBD1. TRBV6-7 is noted as an ORF with a role that remains uncertain. The V and J ends lost 7 bases and 6 bases, in that order; junction bases with no gene match: 15. The CDR3 sequence is 16 residues long. DNA of the CDR3: TGTGCCAGCACCACGGGCGACAGGGTCGATGGTCAGCCCCAGCATTTT. As protein: CASTTGDRVDGQPQHF.